The rows below give T cell receptor beta chains drawn from one sample of a study of identical twins. TCRdb called the 5' RACE reads again in MiXCR, with one record for every CDR3 protein. The sample carries fewer than 900,000 distinct CDR3 sequences, around a sixth recorded once. The data also belong to a second study, concerning T cells expressing NK-cell markers.

The sample consisted of PBMCs. These TCRs come from a woman under 30 in good health. Each CDR3 is given with its conserved first and last residue. Each record gives: D gene, clone size, J gene, V gene, CDR3 DNA, CDR3 protein. The D gene is left open where the match is weak. Clone sizes are given selectively: once, few, many, or a class where the clone is expanded.

D gene: NA; clone size: few; J gene: TRBJ2-7; V gene: TRBV6-2/TRBV6-3; CDR3 DNA: TGTGCCAGCGGCGGTGTGGCTTGGGTCTACGAGCAGTACTTC; CDR3 protein: CASGGVAWVYEQYF
D gene: NA; clone size: few; J gene: TRBJ1-5; V gene: TRBV2; CDR3 DNA: TGTGCCAGCAGTGAAGTTAACAGGGTTGGGAGCAATCAGCCCCAGCATTTT; CDR3 protein: CASSEVNRVGSNQPQHF
D gene: TRBD2; clone size: NA; J gene: TRBJ2-5; V gene: TRBV4-3; CDR3 DNA: TGCGCCAGCAGCCCACAGCTAGCGGGGATCGGGACCCAGTACTTC; CDR3 protein: CASSPQLAGIGTQYF
D gene: NA; clone size: NA; J gene: TRBJ1-2; V gene: TRBV21-1; CDR3 DNA: TGTGCCAGCAGCAAAGAGGGGACACTGACTAACTATGGCTACACCTTC; CDR3 protein: CASSKEGTLTNYGYTF
D gene: NA; clone size: NA; J gene: TRBJ2-7; V gene: TRBV4-1; CDR3 DNA: TGCGCCAGCAGCCGAGCCTGGAACGGACTCTACGAGCAGTACTTC; CDR3 protein: CASSRAWNGLYEQYF
D gene: TRBD2; clone size: few; J gene: TRBJ2-1; V gene: TRBV28; CDR3 DNA: TGTGCCAGCCTGCTAGCGGGAGCTTACAATGAGCAGTTCTTC; CDR3 protein: CASLLAGAYNEQFF
D gene: NA; clone size: few; J gene: TRBJ1-1; V gene: TRBV6-2/TRBV6-3; CDR3 DNA: TGTGCCAGCGGGATTGTGTTCACTGAAGCTTTCTTT; CDR3 protein: CASGIVFTEAFF
D gene: TRBD2; clone size: NA; J gene: TRBJ2-2; V gene: TRBV12-3/TRBV12-4; CDR3 DNA: TGTGCCAGCAGTTTACCGAGCGGGATAGGTACCGGGGAGCTGTTTTTT; CDR3 protein: CASSLPSGIGTGELFF
D gene: NA; clone size: few; J gene: TRBJ2-3; V gene: TRBV25-1; CDR3 DNA: TGTGCCAGCATGCGGAGATACACAGATACGCAGTATTTT; CDR3 protein: CASMRRYTDTQYF
D gene: NA; clone size: few; J gene: TRBJ2-7; V gene: TRBV6-2/TRBV6-3; CDR3 DNA: TGTGCCAGCAGTTACAAGCGGACCTACGAGCAGTACTTC; CDR3 protein: CASSYKRTYEQYF
D gene: TRBD1; clone size: NA; J gene: TRBJ2-7; V gene: TRBV7-9; CDR3 DNA: TGTGCCAGCAGCTACGGGACAGGGACGGAGTACTTC; CDR3 protein: CASSYGTGTEYF
D gene: TRBD1; clone size: few; J gene: TRBJ2-7; V gene: TRBV5-1; CDR3 DNA: TGCGCCAGCAGCTTTACGGGACAGGGATACGAGCAGTACTTC; CDR3 protein: CASSFTGQGYEQYF
D gene: NA; clone size: few; J gene: TRBJ2-7; V gene: TRBV5-6; CDR3 DNA: TGTGCCAGCAGCTGGCCGGGTTCCGGCTACGAGCAGTACTTC; CDR3 protein: CASSWPGSGYEQYF
D gene: NA; clone size: few; J gene: TRBJ2-1; V gene: TRBV20-1; CDR3 DNA: TGCAGTCCTCAAAGGGGGGTTGAGCAGTTCTTC; CDR3 protein: CSPQRGVEQFF
D gene: NA; clone size: many; J gene: TRBJ2-3; V gene: TRBV12-3/TRBV12-4; CDR3 DNA: TGTGCCAGCAGTTTTGGGGGCGCGGATACGCAGTATTTT; CDR3 protein: CASSFGGADTQYF
D gene: NA; clone size: NA; J gene: TRBJ2-7; V gene: TRBV5-6; CDR3 DNA: TGTGCCAGCAGCCGGGCACAGGGCGGGACGACGTACTTC; CDR3 protein: CASSRAQGGTTYF
D gene: TRBD2; clone size: NA; J gene: TRBJ2-2; V gene: TRBV18; CDR3 DNA: TGTGCCAGCTCACCCGCGACTAGCCCTTCCGGGGAGCTGTTTTTT; CDR3 protein: CASSPATSPSGELFF
D gene: TRBD1; clone size: NA; J gene: TRBJ2-7; V gene: TRBV7-2; CDR3 DNA: TGTGCCAGCCGAAAGCCCGACAGGGGGTCGGGTTACGAGCAGTACTTC; CDR3 protein: CASRKPDRGSGYEQYF
D gene: NA; clone size: NA; J gene: TRBJ2-2; V gene: TRBV5-6; CDR3 DNA: TGTGCCAGCAGCCCAACTCCAGGGAGGACCGGGGAGCTGTTTTTT; CDR3 protein: CASSPTPGRTGELFF
D gene: NA; clone size: many; J gene: TRBJ2-7; V gene: TRBV12-3/TRBV12-4; CDR3 DNA: TGTGCCAGCAGTTTGGTCCTCCCCCCCTACGAGCAGTACTTC; CDR3 protein: CASSLVLPPYEQYF
D gene: TRBD2; clone size: few; J gene: TRBJ2-1; V gene: TRBV29-1; CDR3 DNA: TGCAGCGTTCTATCGGGACTAAGCTCCTACAATGAGCAGTTCTTC; CDR3 protein: CSVLSGLSSYNEQFF
D gene: NA; clone size: few; J gene: TRBJ2-1; V gene: TRBV29-1; CDR3 DNA: TGCAGCGTTGAAGTAATCGGGGTTAGCTCCTACAATGAGCAGTTCTTC; CDR3 protein: CSVEVIGVSSYNEQFF
D gene: NA; clone size: many; J gene: TRBJ1-2; V gene: TRBV25-1; CDR3 DNA: TGTGCCAGCGGTCGAGGGGAGTTGAACTATGGCTACACCTTC; CDR3 protein: CASGRGELNYGYTF
D gene: NA; clone size: NA; J gene: TRBJ2-1; V gene: TRBV3-1; CDR3 DNA: TGTGCCAGCAGCTCCCCAGGGAGTGAGCAGTTCTTC; CDR3 protein: CASSSPGSEQFF
D gene: TRBD2; clone size: NA; J gene: TRBJ2-1; V gene: TRBV3-1; CDR3 DNA: TGTGCCAGCAGCCCCAGCGGGAGGTTAAACAATGAGCAGTTCTTC; CDR3 protein: CASSPSGRLNNEQFF
D gene: NA; clone size: NA; J gene: TRBJ2-1; V gene: TRBV12-3/TRBV12-4; CDR3 DNA: TGTGCCAGCAGAGACAGGTCTATCGCTGTCAATGAGCAGTTCTTC; CDR3 protein: CASRDRSIAVNEQFF
D gene: TRBD2; clone size: few; J gene: TRBJ2-7; V gene: TRBV12-3/TRBV12-4; CDR3 DNA: TGTGCCAGCGGGACCAATCATGGGGGGGGAGAGCAGTACTTC; CDR3 protein: CASGTNHGGGEQYF
D gene: NA; clone size: few; J gene: TRBJ1-2; V gene: TRBV6-5; CDR3 DNA: TGTGCCAGCAGTTATGAGGCAGGCTTCTATGGCTACACCTTC; CDR3 protein: CASSYEAGFYGYTF
D gene: NA; clone size: few; J gene: TRBJ2-1; V gene: TRBV5-1; CDR3 DNA: TGCGCCAGCGCGATTACGGGTTTCAATGAGCAGTTCTTC; CDR3 protein: CASAITGFNEQFF
D gene: TRBD2; clone size: few; J gene: TRBJ2-1; V gene: TRBV6-2/TRBV6-3; CDR3 DNA: TGTGCCAGCACAGGGAGCGGGAGGCATTACAATGAGCAGTTCTTC; CDR3 protein: CASTGSGRHYNEQFF
D gene: NA; clone size: few; J gene: TRBJ1-1; V gene: TRBV10-1; CDR3 DNA: TGCGCCAGCAGAGAGGACGCGAACACTGAAGCTTTCTTT; CDR3 protein: CASREDANTEAFF
D gene: NA; clone size: NA; J gene: TRBJ2-3; V gene: TRBV2; CDR3 DNA: TGTGCCACCCTTGGGCGGGCCATAGCCCCAGATACGCAGTATTTT; CDR3 protein: CATLGRAIAPDTQYF
D gene: NA; clone size: few; J gene: TRBJ2-1; V gene: TRBV20-1; CDR3 DNA: TGCAGTGCTAGAGACGCCCAGGGTCTTCGAGAGCAGTTCTTC; CDR3 protein: CSARDAQGLREQFF
D gene: NA; clone size: few; J gene: TRBJ1-1; V gene: TRBV7-9; CDR3 DNA: TGTGCCAGCAGCCCACTGGGTGAACAGAAAGCTTTCTTT; CDR3 protein: CASSPLGEQKAFF
D gene: NA; clone size: NA; J gene: TRBJ2-5; V gene: TRBV7-9; CDR3 DNA: TGTGCCAGCAACTTCGACCAAGAGACCCAGTACTTC; CDR3 protein: CASNFDQETQYF
D gene: TRBD1; clone size: NA; J gene: TRBJ2-1; V gene: TRBV7-9; CDR3 DNA: TGTGCCAGCAGCCCACAGGGGGCCTGGAATGAGCAGTTCTTC; CDR3 protein: CASSPQGAWNEQFF
D gene: NA; clone size: NA; J gene: TRBJ2-3; V gene: TRBV5-6; CDR3 DNA: TGTGCCAGCAGCTTGGGGACCGGGGGTACGCAGTATTTT; CDR3 protein: CASSLGTGGTQYF
D gene: NA; clone size: few; J gene: TRBJ1-1; V gene: TRBV12-3/TRBV12-4; CDR3 DNA: TGTGCCAGCAGTCCCAGACAGAGTCGGTTGGGTTTCACTGAAGCTTTCTTT; CDR3 protein: CASSPRQSRLGFTEAFF
D gene: NA; clone size: NA; J gene: TRBJ1-6; V gene: TRBV10-3; CDR3 DNA: TGTGCCAGCAATTCCCAGGGTCCCAATTCACCCCTCCACTTT; CDR3 protein: CASNSQGPNSPLHF
D gene: NA; clone size: once; J gene: TRBJ1-5; V gene: TRBV4-2; CDR3 DNA: TGTGCCAGCAGGAGGGAGGGCGCCTCCAATCAGCCCCAGCATTTT; CDR3 protein: CASRREGASNQPQHF
D gene: NA; clone size: few; J gene: TRBJ2-1; V gene: TRBV12-3/TRBV12-4; CDR3 DNA: TGTGCCAGCAGTTTAGGGTGGGGTCCGATCTTGTCCTACAATGAGCAGTTCTTC; CDR3 protein: CASSLGWGPILSYNEQFF
D gene: NA; clone size: few; J gene: TRBJ2-7; V gene: TRBV29-1; CDR3 DNA: TGCAGCGGCGCAATAGGAGAATTCTCCTACGAGCAGTACTTC; CDR3 protein: CSGAIGEFSYEQYF
D gene: TRBD1; clone size: NA; J gene: TRBJ2-3; V gene: TRBV7-9; CDR3 DNA: TGTGCCCAGGGGGACCGAAACACAGATACGCAGTATTTT; CDR3 protein: CAQGDRNTDTQYF
D gene: NA; clone size: many; J gene: TRBJ2-2; V gene: TRBV20-1; CDR3 DNA: TGCAGTGCCTGGGACGGGAACACCGGGGAGCTGTTTTTT; CDR3 protein: CSAWDGNTGELFF
D gene: TRBD1; clone size: few; J gene: TRBJ2-2; V gene: TRBV5-1; CDR3 DNA: TGCGCCAGCATCGGTCGGGACAGGGCCAACACCGGGGAGCTGTTTTTT; CDR3 protein: CASIGRDRANTGELFF
D gene: NA; clone size: few; J gene: TRBJ2-1; V gene: TRBV5-1; CDR3 DNA: TGCGCCAGCAGCTTGAATACGGCAGAATACAATGAGCAGTTCTTC; CDR3 protein: CASSLNTAEYNEQFF
D gene: NA; clone size: few; J gene: TRBJ2-1; V gene: TRBV6-6; CDR3 DNA: TGTGCCAGCAGTCCGGGGGCTCGAGAGCAGTTCTTC; CDR3 protein: CASSPGAREQFF
D gene: NA; clone size: NA; J gene: TRBJ2-3; V gene: TRBV6-1; CDR3 DNA: TGTGCCAGCACCACCCCCGACTCGACAGATACGCAGTATTTT; CDR3 protein: CASTTPDSTDTQYF
D gene: TRBD2; clone size: few; J gene: TRBJ2-7; V gene: TRBV25-1; CDR3 DNA: TGTGCCAGCAGTGGGACTAGCGGACCCTACGAGCAGTACTTC; CDR3 protein: CASSGTSGPYEQYF
D gene: TRBD2; clone size: few; J gene: TRBJ2-2; V gene: TRBV5-6; CDR3 DNA: TGTGCCAGCAGCTCGACCGGGAGGGGTGACACCGGGGAGCTGTTTTTT; CDR3 protein: CASSSTGRGDTGELFF
D gene: NA; clone size: many; J gene: TRBJ2-7; V gene: TRBV12-3/TRBV12-4; CDR3 DNA: TGTGCCAGCAGTTTTCGGGGCTCCAACGAGCAGTACTTC; CDR3 protein: CASSFRGSNEQYF
D gene: TRBD2; clone size: NA; J gene: TRBJ2-7; V gene: TRBV5-1; CDR3 DNA: TGCGCCAGCAGCATAAGGACTAGCGGGGTCTACGAGCAGTACTTC; CDR3 protein: CASSIRTSGVYEQYF
D gene: TRBD1; clone size: few; J gene: TRBJ2-3; V gene: TRBV5-1; CDR3 DNA: TGCGCCAGTGGGGCCTACAGGGGAGCAGATACGCAGTATTTT; CDR3 protein: CASGAYRGADTQYF
D gene: TRBD1; clone size: few; J gene: TRBJ1-1; V gene: TRBV11-2; CDR3 DNA: TGTGCCAGCAGCACCCAGGACAGGGGCAACACTGAAGCTTTCTTT; CDR3 protein: CASSTQDRGNTEAFF
D gene: TRBD1; clone size: few; J gene: TRBJ2-7; V gene: TRBV5-1; CDR3 DNA: TGCGCCAGCAGCTTGGGGGGTCCGGGACAGAGATACGAGCAGTACTTC; CDR3 protein: CASSLGGPGQRYEQYF
D gene: NA; clone size: many; J gene: TRBJ2-1; V gene: TRBV5-1; CDR3 DNA: TGCGCCAGCAGCTTAACACTAGCCTACAATGAGCAGTTCTTC; CDR3 protein: CASSLTLAYNEQFF
D gene: TRBD1; clone size: NA; J gene: TRBJ2-1; V gene: TRBV11-3; CDR3 DNA: TGTGCCAGCAGCGCCGGACAGGGGAACTACAATGAGCAGTTCTTC; CDR3 protein: CASSAGQGNYNEQFF
D gene: TRBD2; clone size: NA; J gene: TRBJ2-1; V gene: TRBV12-5; CDR3 DNA: TGTGCTAGTGGTCTCCCGCGGACTAGCGGGGGGTCAGGTGAGCAGTTCTTC; CDR3 protein: CASGLPRTSGGSGEQFF
D gene: NA; clone size: NA; J gene: TRBJ1-1; V gene: TRBV27; CDR3 DNA: TGTGCCAGCAGTCAGAATACAGGGAGCACTGAAGCTTTCTTT; CDR3 protein: CASSQNTGSTEAFF